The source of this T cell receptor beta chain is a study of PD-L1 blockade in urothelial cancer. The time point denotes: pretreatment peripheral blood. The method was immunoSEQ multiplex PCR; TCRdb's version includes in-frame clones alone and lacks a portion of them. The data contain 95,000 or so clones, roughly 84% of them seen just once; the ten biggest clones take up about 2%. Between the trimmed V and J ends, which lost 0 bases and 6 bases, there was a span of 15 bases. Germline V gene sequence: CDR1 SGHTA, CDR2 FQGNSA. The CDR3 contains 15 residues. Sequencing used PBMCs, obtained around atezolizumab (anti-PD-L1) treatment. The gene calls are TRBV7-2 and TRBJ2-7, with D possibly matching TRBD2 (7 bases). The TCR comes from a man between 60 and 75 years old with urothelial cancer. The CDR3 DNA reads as TGTGCCAGCAGCTTAGCGATGGGGGGGCAACCCGAGCAGTACTTC. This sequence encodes CASSLAMGGQPEQYF.